Below are 2 T cell receptor beta chains sequenced from a single sample in a study of cytomegalovirus exposure and HLA in healthy donors. Sequencing was performed with immunoSEQ multiplex PCR; in TCRdb, only in-frame clones are kept and a portion is missing. The sample has about 170,000 clones, roughly 86% seen once. Sequences were obtained from PBMCs. Receptors were obtained from a man between 18 and 35 years old in good health and CMV-seropositive.

The chain carries TRBV4-3 and TRBJ2-5; possibly TRBD2 for D (6 bases). Trimming cost V 4 bases and J 1 base, with 7 bases left between them. The CDR3 is 13 residues long. The germline V gene has CDR1 LGHNA and CDR2 YSLEER. CDR3 amino acids: CASSRGLQETQYF. CDR3 in DNA: TGCGCCAGCAGCCGGGGACTCCAAGAGACCCAGTACTTC.

The chain has TRBV9 and TRBJ1-3; D gene ambiguous. CDR3 length equals 13 residues. Germline values: CDR1 SGDLS, CDR2 YYNGEE. V lost 7 bases and J lost 4, with 12 bases in between. CDR3 amino acids: CASGFPGGNTIYF. Here the CDR3 DNA reads TGTGCCAGCGGGTTTCCAGGAGGAAACACCATATATTTT.